This T cell receptor beta chain came from a study of blood T cells in healthy people across ages. Study-wide points: Across samples, TCR beta diversity tracked strongly with naive T cell percentage. TCR beta diversity per million T cells fell roughly linearly with age.

Germline V gene sequence: CDR1 MGHRA, CDR2 YSYEKL. The trim removed 9 bases at V and 6 bases at J, leaving 9 bases unmatched. This CDR3 is 14 amino acids long. Then a second PCR, running roughly 7 to 11 cycles, was carried out with a sample-barcoded 5' primer and a J-beta primer mix. Every sample produced at least 2.5 million CDR3-containing paired-end reads. TCRdb re-called the 5' RACE reads through MiXCR, storing one row per CDR3 protein. In the table there are 1 million or so distinct CDR3 sequences, more than 35% of which are singletons. On this clonotype: Its antigen is not known.

The receptor's source is a woman aged 60-75 years in good health. What was sequenced was blood. V usage is TRBV4-1 and J usage is TRBJ2-1, with 9 positions matching TRBD1. The CDR3 DNA reads TGCGCCAGGCCGTCGACAGGGGGAAGCAATGAGCAGTTCTTC. It encodes CARPSTGGSNEQFF.